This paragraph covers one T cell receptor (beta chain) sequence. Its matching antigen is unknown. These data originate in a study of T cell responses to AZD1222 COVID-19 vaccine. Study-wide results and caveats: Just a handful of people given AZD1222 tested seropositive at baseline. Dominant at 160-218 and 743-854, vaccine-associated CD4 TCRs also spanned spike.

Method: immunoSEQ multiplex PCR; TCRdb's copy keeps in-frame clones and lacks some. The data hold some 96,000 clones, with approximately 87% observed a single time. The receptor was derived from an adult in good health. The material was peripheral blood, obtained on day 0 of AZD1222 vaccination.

CDR3 loop: CASSGGTEAFF. The CDR3 region has the DNA TGTGCCAGCAGTGGAGGCACTGAAGCTTTCTTT. This rearrangement joins TRBV6-4 to TRBJ1-1; D is undetermined. There are 11 residues in the CDR3. In germline, CDR1 is MRHNA, CDR2 SNTAGT. Trimming pared 4 bases from V and 4 bases from J, leaving 4 bases between.